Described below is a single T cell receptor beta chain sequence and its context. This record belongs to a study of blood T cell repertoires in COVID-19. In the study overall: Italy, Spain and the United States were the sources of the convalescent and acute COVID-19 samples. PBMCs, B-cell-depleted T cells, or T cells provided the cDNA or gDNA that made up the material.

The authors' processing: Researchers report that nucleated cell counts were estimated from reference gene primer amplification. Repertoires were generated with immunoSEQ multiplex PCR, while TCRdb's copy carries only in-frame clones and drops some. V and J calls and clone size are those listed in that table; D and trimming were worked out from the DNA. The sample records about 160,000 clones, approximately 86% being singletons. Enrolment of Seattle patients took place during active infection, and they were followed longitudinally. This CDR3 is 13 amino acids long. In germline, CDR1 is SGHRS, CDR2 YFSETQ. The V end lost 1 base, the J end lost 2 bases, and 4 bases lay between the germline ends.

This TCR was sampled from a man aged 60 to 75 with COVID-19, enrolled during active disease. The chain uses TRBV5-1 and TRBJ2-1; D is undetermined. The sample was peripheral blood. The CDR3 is CASSLSPYNEQFF. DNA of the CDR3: TGCGCCAGCAGCTTGAGCCCCTACAATGAGCAGTTCTTC.